This T cell receptor (beta chain) was captured in a study of blood T cell repertoires in COVID-19 (dated by TCRdb to 2020 to 2021). Study-wide context: Samples covering the acute and convalescent phases of COVID-19 were provided by collaborators in the United States, Italy and Spain. The material from the prospective study consisted of cDNA or gDNA derived from T cells, B-cell-depleted T cells, or PBMCs. Deeply sampled blood TCRbeta repertoires from subjects exposed to, actively infected with, or recovered from COVID-19 were included in the dataset. The repertoires were released in a freely available public database intended as a resource for research on the immune response to SARS-CoV-2. The samples were drawn from two sources: the first 160 participants of the ongoing ImmuneRACE study, and 1,000 to 1,500 subjects contributed by 6 global collaborators. Sample metadata almost always included a de-identified subject ID, COVID-19 status, age in years and sex. HLA class I and class II types, where available, came from metadata supplied by the sample provider rather than from assay-based typing. Paper-wide results and their limitations: The quantity of clinical and demographic metadata differed by source and by participant and was supplied without curation.

TCRbeta CDR3 regions were amplified from genomic DNA using the immunoSEQ Assay, a bias-controlled multiplex PCR. Per the original workflow: The number of nucleated cells in each sample was estimated by amplification of reference gene primers within the assay. To quantify the absolute abundance of each unique TCRbeta CDR3 rearrangement, sequence reads were collapsed and filtered. For each sample, productive Simpson clonality was calculated as the square root of Simpson's diversity index across productive rearrangements. In its TCRdb copy, this immuneACCESS table keeps in-frame sequences only and misses some clones. Where compared with another copy, unresolved V genes explain less than half of these, and the others have no known cause. V, J and clone size derive from that table, while D and trimming were established from the DNA sequence. This sample gives 85,000 to 100,000 clones in total; roughly 88% of them show up just once. 25% to 30% of the sample is taken by the ten largest.

A note on this clone: What this receptor recognizes is not known. Qualities for individual bases were not recorded, and no much larger clone is one base off.

The collaborating institutions used their own protocols to collect whole blood in K2EDTA tubes. For TCRbeta analysis, collaborators shipped samples in one of three forms: frozen whole blood, isolated PBMCs, or DNA extracted from either of those sample types. The CDR3 has 13 amino acids, counting the end cysteine and phenylalanine. The kept DNA is CDR3 alone, 39 bases in frame from the first base. V is shortened by 5 bases, J by 3 bases, and the region joining them spans 8 bases. CDR1 and CDR2 are drawn from the germline V gene (reference sequence): LNHDA, SQIVND. In this chain, TRBV19 is recombined with TRBJ1-5; the D gene identity is not certain. The TCR comes from a man between 50 and 59 years old with active or convalescent COVID-19. The sample was peripheral blood. At the DNA level, the sequence is TGTGCCAGTAGTCCGAGCAACAATCAGCCCCAGCATTTT. It codes for CASSPSNNQPQHF.